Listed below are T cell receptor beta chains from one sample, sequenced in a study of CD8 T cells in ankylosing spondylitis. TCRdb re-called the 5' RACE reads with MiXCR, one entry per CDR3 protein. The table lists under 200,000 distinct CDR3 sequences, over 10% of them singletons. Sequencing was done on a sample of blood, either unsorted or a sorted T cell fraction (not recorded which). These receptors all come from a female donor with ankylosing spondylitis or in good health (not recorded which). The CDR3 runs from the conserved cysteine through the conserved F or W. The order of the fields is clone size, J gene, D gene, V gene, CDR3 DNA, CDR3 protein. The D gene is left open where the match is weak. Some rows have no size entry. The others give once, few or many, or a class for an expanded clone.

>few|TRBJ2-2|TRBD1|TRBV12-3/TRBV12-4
TGTGCCAGCGCCCCAGGACAGGGGGGAGTCGGGGAGCTGTTTTTT
CASAPGQGGVGELFF
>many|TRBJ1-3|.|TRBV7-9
TGTGCCAGCAGCTCGGGAAACACCATATATTTT
CASSSGNTIYF
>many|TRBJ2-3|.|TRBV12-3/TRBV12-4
TGTGCCAGCAGTTTAGGCCAGGTGGGCGATACGCAGTATTTT
CASSLGQVGDTQYF
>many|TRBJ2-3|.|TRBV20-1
TGCAGTGCGAGGGAGGCACGGGGAGCAGATACGCAGTATTTT
CSAREARGADTQYF
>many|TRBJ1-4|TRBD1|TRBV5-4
TGTGCCAGCAGCAAACAGGGGGCTGCTGAAAAACTGTTTTTT
CASSKQGAAEKLFF
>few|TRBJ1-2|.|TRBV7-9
TGTGCCAGCACCCTTTTCCGTGCGACTAACTATGGCTACACCTTC
CASTLFRATNYGYTF
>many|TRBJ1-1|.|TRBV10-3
TGTGCCATCAGGCGGGGGGCGAGCATGATGAACACTGAAGCTTTCTTT
CAIRRGASMMNTEAFF
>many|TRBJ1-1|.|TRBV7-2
TGTGCCAGCAGCTCCTCGGGACAAGAGGCTTTCTTT
CASSSSGQEAFF
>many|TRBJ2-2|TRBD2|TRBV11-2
TGTGCCAGCAGCTTAGTAGCGGGTGTAGGAAACACCGGGGAGCTGTTTTTT
CASSLVAGVGNTGELFF
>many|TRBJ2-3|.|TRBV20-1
TGCAGTGCTAGAGGAGGGGGGCCCTCAGATACGCAGTATTTT
CSARGGGPSDTQYF
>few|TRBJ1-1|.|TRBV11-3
TGTGCCAGCAGCCGGGACGGAACCTTGAACACTGAAGCTTTCTTT
CASSRDGTLNTEAFF
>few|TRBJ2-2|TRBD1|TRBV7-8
TGTGCCAGCAGCTTAACCACAGGGGGCACCGGGGAGCTGTTTTTT
CASSLTTGGTGELFF
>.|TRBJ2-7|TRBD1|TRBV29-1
TGCAGCGTTATTGACCGGGACAGGGGACCCTACGAGCAGTACTTC
CSVIDRDRGPYEQYF
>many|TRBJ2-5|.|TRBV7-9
TGTGCCAGCAGCTTACAGAGCGGTAAAGAGACCCAGTACTTC
CASSLQSGKETQYF
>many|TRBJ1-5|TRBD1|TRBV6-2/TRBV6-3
TGTGCCAGCAGTAGACCGACAGGGATCCTGGGGCAGCCCCAGCATTTT
CASSRPTGILGQPQHF
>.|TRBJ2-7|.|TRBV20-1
TGCAGTGCTAGGTGCTATTTAGACGAGCAGTACTTC
CSARCYLDEQYF
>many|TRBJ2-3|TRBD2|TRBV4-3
TGCGCCAGCAGCCACCGGACTAGCGGGAGTGGGACAGATACGCAGTATTTT
CASSHRTSGSGTDTQYF
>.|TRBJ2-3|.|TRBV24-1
TGTGCCACCAGTGATATACGGGAGTCCGCAGATACGCAGTATTTT
CATSDIRESADTQYF
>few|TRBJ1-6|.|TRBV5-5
TGTGCCAGCAGCTTACGGGATCTTAGCTCCTATAATTCACCCCTCCACTTT
CASSLRDLSSYNSPLHF
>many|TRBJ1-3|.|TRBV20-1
TGCAGTGCTAGGGCCCCTTCTGGAAACACCATATATTTT
CSARAPSGNTIYF
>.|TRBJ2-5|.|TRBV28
TGTGCCAGCCGCCCCAAAGGGAGCGGTACTGAGACCCAGTACTTC
CASRPKGSGTETQYF
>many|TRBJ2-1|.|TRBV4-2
TGTGCCAGCAGCTCCGGGAGCTCCTACAATGAGCAGTTCTTC
CASSSGSSYNEQFF
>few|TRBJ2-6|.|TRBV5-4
TGTGCCAGCAGCTTGGTTGGGGTTAAATCTGGGGCCAACGTCCTGACTTTC
CASSLVGVKSGANVLTF
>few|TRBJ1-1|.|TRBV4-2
TGTGCCAGCAGCCAAGATTCAAGGACAACCGAGAGGACTGAAGCTTTCTTT
CASSQDSRTTERTEAFF
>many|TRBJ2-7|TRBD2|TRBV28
TGTGCCAGCAGTTCCATCGGCGTTTGGACTAGCGCCTACGAGCAGTACTTC
CASSSIGVWTSAYEQYF
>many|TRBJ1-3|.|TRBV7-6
TGTGCCAGCAGCTTAGGAGCAGACTCTGGAAACACCATATATTTT
CASSLGADSGNTIYF
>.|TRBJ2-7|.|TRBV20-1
TGCAGTGCTAGCCTGGACTATACTCCCGAGCAGTACTTC
CSASLDYTPEQYF
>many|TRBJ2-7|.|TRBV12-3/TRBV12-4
TGTGCCAGCAGCACCGGGTCTTACGAGCAGTACTTC
CASSTGSYEQYF
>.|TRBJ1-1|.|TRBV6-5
TGTGCCAGCAGTTACTCGAGGTCTTGGGGGCTCGGGACTGAAGCTTTCTTT
CASSYSRSWGLGTEAFF
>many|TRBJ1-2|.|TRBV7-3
TGTGCCAGCAGCCCCACCTTGGGGCGCTCCTATGGCTACACCTTC
CASSPTLGRSYGYTF
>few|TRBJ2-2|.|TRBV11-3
TGTGCCAGCAGCTTAGACCTAGGGGCCGGGGAGCTGTTTTTT
CASSLDLGAGELFF
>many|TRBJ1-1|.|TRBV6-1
TGTGCCAGCAAAGAGGAGTGGACTGAAGCTTTCTTT
CASKEEWTEAFF
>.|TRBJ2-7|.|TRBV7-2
TGTGCCAGCAGCTTAAAGGTATCCGACTCCTACGAGCAGTACTTC
CASSLKVSDSYEQYF
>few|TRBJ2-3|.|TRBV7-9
TGTGCCAGCAGCTCGGGATCTATGGATGCGCAGTATTTT
CASSSGSMDAQYF
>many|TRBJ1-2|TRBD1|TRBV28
TGTGCCAGCAGTAGGGACAGAAAGGGCTACACCTTC
CASSRDRKGYTF
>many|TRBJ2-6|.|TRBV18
TGTGCCAGCTCACCTTCTGGGGCCAACGTCCTGACTTTC
CASSPSGANVLTF
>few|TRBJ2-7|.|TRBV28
TGTGCCAGCAGACCCCAGGGGGGGAACGAGCAGTACTTC
CASRPQGGNEQYF
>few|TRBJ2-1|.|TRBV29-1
TGCAGCGTTGAATGGGAGCAGTTCTTC
CSVEWEQFF
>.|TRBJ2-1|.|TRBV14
TGTGCCAGCAGCCAGCGGCGGGCTGGGAATGAGCAGTTCTTC
CASSQRRAGNEQFF
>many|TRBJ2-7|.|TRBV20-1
TGCAGTGCTGTCGAAAGCAGGGGGGCTTACGAGCAGTACTTC
CSAVESRGAYEQYF
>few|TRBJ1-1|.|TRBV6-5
TGTGCCAGCAGTTACAAGGAGGAAGCTTTCTTT
CASSYKEEAFF
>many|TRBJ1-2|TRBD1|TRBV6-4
TGTGCCAGCAGTGTCGGGACAGGGGCTAACTATGGCTACACCTTC
CASSVGTGANYGYTF
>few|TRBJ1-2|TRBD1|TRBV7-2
TGTGCCAGCAGCTTGGCGGACAGGGAGGCTGGCTACACCTTC
CASSLADREAGYTF
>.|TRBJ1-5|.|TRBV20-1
TGCAGTGCTAGAGATTGGGGGCAGGGCAATCAGCCCCAGCATTTT
CSARDWGQGNQPQHF
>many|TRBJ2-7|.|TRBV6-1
TGTGCCAGCAGCAAAACGGGACTGGCCTACGAGCAGTACTTC
CASSKTGLAYEQYF
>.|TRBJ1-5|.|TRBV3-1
TGTGCCAGCAGCCAAGCGTACAATCAGCCCCAGCATTTT
CASSQAYNQPQHF
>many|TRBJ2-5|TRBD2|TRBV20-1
TGCAGTGCTAGAGCCCGACTAGCGGGGGCGCTTAGAGGTTTGGACCAGTACTTC
CSARARLAGALRGLDQYF
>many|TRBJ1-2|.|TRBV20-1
TGCAGTGCTAGAGCCGGGGCCAACTATGGCTACACCTTC
CSARAGANYGYTF
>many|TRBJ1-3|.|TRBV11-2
TGTGCCAGCAGCTCTACCAGGGCTGGAAACACCATATATTTT
CASSSTRAGNTIYF
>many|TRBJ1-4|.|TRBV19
TGTGCCTCTCGGGGCGGGGTGACTGCAACTAATGAAAAACTGTTTTTT
CASRGGVTATNEKLFF
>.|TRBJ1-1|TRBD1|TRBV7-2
TGTGCCAGCAGCTCTGACAGGGTCTCATCGGCTTTCTTT
CASSSDRVSSAFF
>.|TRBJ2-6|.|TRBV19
TGTGCCAGTAGTATAGATGGGCCCTCTGGGGCCAACGTCCTGACTTTC
CASSIDGPSGANVLTF
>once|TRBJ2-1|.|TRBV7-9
TGTGCCAGCAGCCTATCCGAAGAGACCCAGTTCTTC
CASSLSEETQFF
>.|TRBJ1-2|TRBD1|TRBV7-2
TGTGCCAGCAGCCCTAACAGGGGGACAGGGGCCTATGGCTACACCTTC
CASSPNRGTGAYGYTF